Below, 16 T cell receptor beta chains from the same sample are listed, as sequenced in a study of regulatory dendritic cells for organ transplantation. Assay used: immunoSEQ multiplex PCR; TCRdb lists only in-frame clones, some missing. Here the sample spans about 34,000 clones, around 90% being singletons. Sequenced material: naive CD4+ T cells from blood. Documented subset: CD45RA+ naive T cells. The origin of the receptors is a human donor in good health.

The chain carries TRBV7-3 and TRBJ2-1; TRBD2 aligns across 11 bases. The germline CDR1 and CDR2 sequences are SGHTA and FQGTGA. The CDR3 loop spans 15 amino acids. V dropped 0 bases and J dropped 7; count of bases not matched to a gene: 2. The CDR3 DNA sequence: TGTGCCAGCAGCTTAACTAGCGGGAGGGTGAATGAGCAGTTCTTC. Translating it yields CASSLTSGRVNEQFF.

This chain uses TRBV4-2 with TRBJ1-4, with 9 bases lining up with TRBD1. The germline gives CDR1 LGHNA, CDR2 YNFKEQ. This CDR3 is built from 17 residues. V was pared by 0 bases and J by 4 bases, with 6 bases of the junction left unmatched. The DNA of the CDR3 is TGTGCCAGCAGCCAAGAACAGGGGGCGGGGGTTAATGAAAAACTGTTTTTT. It is translated as CASSQEQGAGVNEKLFF.

The chain combines TRBV5-1 with TRBJ2-7; D might be TRBD1 (6 bases). Germline CDR1 is SGHRS and CDR2 is YFSETQ. This CDR3 region has 13 residues. V was trimmed by 6 bases and J by 0 bases, leaving 10 bases between them. The CDR3 reads CASTGQISYEQYF. The DNA of the CDR3 is TGCGCCAGCACTGGACAGATCTCCTACGAGCAGTACTTC.

This chain connects TRBV16 to TRBJ2-2; D ambiguous. Germline V gene data show CDR1 as KGHSY and CDR2 as FQNENV. V lost 4 bases and J lost 0, with 9 bases in between. The CDR3 consists of 15 residues. The CDR3 here is CASSRTHPNTGELFF. CDR3 nucleotides: TGTGCCAGCAGCCGCACCCACCCGAACACCGGGGAGCTGTTTTTT.

The table lists this clone with a few counts. The chain employs TRBV6-1 and TRBJ1-2; maybe TRBD1 (5 bases). V gave up 0 bases and J gave up 12 bases, with 23 bases separating them. The CDR3 extends over 16 amino acids. CDR1 and CDR2 from the germline V gene are MNHNS and SASEGT. The CDR3 DNA reads as TGTGCCAGCAGTGAAGCGCCAAGGGGTGGCCTTATGGCTAACACCTTC. Residues: CASSEAPRGGLMANTF.

This sequence joins TRBV29-1 and TRBJ2-7; 10 nucleotides line up with TRBD1. This CDR3 has 14 residues. With 3 bases clipped from V and 7 bases from J, the junction kept 9 bases outside the gene matches. Germline V CDR1 and CDR2: SQVTM, ANQGSEA. CDR3 in DNA: TGCAGCGTTGATTCGTGGGACAGGGGTGGTGAGCAGTACTTC. It is translated as CSVDSWDRGGEQYF.

This rearrangement joins TRBV5-6 to TRBJ2-5, with 12 bases that match TRBD2. Per the germline V gene, CDR1 is SGHDT and CDR2 is YYEEEE. The CDR3 has 16 residues. V lost 4 bases and J lost 4; bases outside the gene matches: 8. The CDR3 is CASSRPLAGGGETQYF. The CDR3, as DNA: TGTGCCAGCAGCCGCCCCCTAGCGGGGGGGGGAGAGACCCAGTACTTC.

The chain is built from TRBV6-1 and TRBJ2-5; D may be TRBD1 (6 bases). From germline, CDR1 is MNHNS and CDR2 SASEGT. The CDR3 extends over 14 amino acids. Trimming left V 6 bases short and J 5 bases short, with 16 bases between. The CDR3 DNA reads as TGTGCCAGCAGGTTGACAGGTGCGGGCGAGACCCAGTACTTC. It yields the protein CASRLTGAGETQYF.

The gene calls are TRBV5-4 and TRBJ2-7; D unclear. The V gene's germline CDR1 is SGHNT and CDR2 YYREEE (reference sequence). The CDR3 runs 15 residues. V dropped 4 bases and J dropped 0 bases, with 14 bases sitting between them. CDR3 protein: CASSIFQGSSYEQYF. The DNA for the CDR3 is TGTGCCAGCAGCATCTTTCAAGGAAGCTCCTACGAGCAGTACTTC.

V usage is TRBV2 and J usage is TRBJ1-2; possible D gene TRBD1, 6 bases. The germline V gene encodes CDR1 SNHLY and CDR2 FYNNEI. The CDR3 has 16 residues. Trimming cost V 2 bases and J 3 bases, with 16 bases left between them. This CDR3 is CASSERSGAEDYGYTF. In DNA, the CDR3 is TGTGCCAGCAGTGAAAGATCGGGGGCTGAGGACTATGGCTACACCTTC.

This clone was detected only a few times. This sequence joins TRBV7-9 and TRBJ2-7, with unresolved D. Germline assignment: CDR1 SEHNR and CDR2 FQNEAQ (reference sequence). The V and J ends lost 2 bases and 7 bases respectively, with 9 bases between them. This CDR3 contains 12 residues. CDR3 coding DNA: TGTGCCAGCAGCTTAAGGACCGGGGAGCAGTACTTC. Its translation is CASSLRTGEQYF. The full variable domain, in which reference TRBV7-9 and TRBJ2-7 provide the parts outside the CDR3, is DTGVSQNPRHKITKRGQNVTFRCDPISEHNRLYWYRQTLGQGPEFLTYFQNEAQLEKSRLLSDRFSAERPKGSFSTLEIQRTEQGDSAMYLCASSLRTGEQYFGPGTRLTVT.

V usage is TRBV7-2 and J usage is TRBJ2-3, with 8 bases matching TRBD2. Germline V lookup: CDR1 SGHTA, CDR2 FQGNSA. The CDR3 is made up of 14 amino acids. V dropped 5 bases and J dropped 3; count of bases not matched to a gene: 4. CDR3 nucleotides: TGTGCCAGCAGCCCGCGGGGGGATACAGATACGCAGTATTTT. This encodes CASSPRGDTDTQYF.

The CDR3 sequence: CASSIAQSFPNTEAFF. CDR3 DNA: TGTGCCAGTAGTATAGCACAGAGTTTCCCGAACACTGAAGCTTTCTTT. The V and J genes are TRBV19 and TRBJ1-1; D is undetermined. This CDR3 is built from 16 residues. Germline-derived CDR1 and CDR2 are LNHDA and SQIVND (reference sequence). The V end was cut by 1 base, the J end by 1 base, with 13 bases between.

This clone came up once. The J gene is TRBJ2-7, the V gene TRBV28; perhaps TRBD2 as D (5 bases). V lost 2 bases and J lost 6, with 14 bases in between. The CDR3 covers 14 residues. Germline CDR1 MDHEN, CDR2 SYDVKM. The CDR3 sequence is CASSLDRRSAEQYF. In nucleotides, the CDR3 is TGTGCCAGCAGTTTAGATCGGAGGTCTGCCGAGCAGTACTTC.

The chain combines TRBV5-6 with TRBJ2-3, with a weak D call TRBD1 (5 bases). CDR1 and CDR2 (germline): SGHDT, YYEEEE. CDR3 size: 14 residues. Deletions cut 4 bases from V and 3 bases from J, with 12 bases between. The CDR3 loop is CASSPVQGTDTQYF. The DNA for the CDR3 is TGTGCCAGCAGCCCGGTGCAGGGTACAGATACGCAGTATTTT.

V gene TRBV7-2 combines with J gene TRBJ2-7; 8 nucleotides line up with TRBD1. The CDR3 loop spans 15 amino acids. Trimming removed 4 bases from V and 4 bases from J; junction bases left unmatched: 9. Germline V gene sequence: CDR1 SGHTA, CDR2 FQGNSA. The CDR3 loop is CASSSAGTGIYEQYF. CDR3 nucleotides: TGTGCCAGCAGCTCCGCCGGGACAGGAATTTACGAGCAGTACTTC.